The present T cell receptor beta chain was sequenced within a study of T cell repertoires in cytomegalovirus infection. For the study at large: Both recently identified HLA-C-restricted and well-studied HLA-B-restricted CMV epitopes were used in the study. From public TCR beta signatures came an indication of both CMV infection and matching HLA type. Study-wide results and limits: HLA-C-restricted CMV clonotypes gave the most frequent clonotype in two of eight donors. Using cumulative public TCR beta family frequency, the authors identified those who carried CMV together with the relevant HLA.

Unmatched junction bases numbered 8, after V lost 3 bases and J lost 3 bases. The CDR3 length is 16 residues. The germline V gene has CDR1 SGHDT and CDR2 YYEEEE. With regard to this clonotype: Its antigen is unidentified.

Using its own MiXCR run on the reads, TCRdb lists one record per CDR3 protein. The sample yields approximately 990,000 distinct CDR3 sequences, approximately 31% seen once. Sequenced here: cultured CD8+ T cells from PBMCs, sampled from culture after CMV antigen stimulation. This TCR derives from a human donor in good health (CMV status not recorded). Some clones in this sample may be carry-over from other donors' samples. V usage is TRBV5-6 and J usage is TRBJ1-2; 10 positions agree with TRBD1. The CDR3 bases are TGTGCCAGCAGCTCATTGACAGGGGGCGTTCACTATGGCTACACCTTC. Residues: CASSSLTGGVHYGYTF. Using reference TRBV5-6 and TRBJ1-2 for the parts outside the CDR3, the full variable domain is DAGVTQSPTHLIKTRGQQVTLRCSPKSGHDTVSWYQQALGQGPQFIFQYYEEEERQRGNFPDRFSGHQFPNYSSELNVNALLLGDSALYLCASSSLTGGVHYGYTFGSGTRLTVV.